This T cell receptor beta chain was identified during a study of T cells in Graves' hyperthyroidism and ophthalmopathy. The wider study: Peripheral blood was obtained at initial diagnosis, preceding any treatment.

With duration under 3 months, ophthalmopathy was active: Clinical Activity Score at least 3, NOSPECS at least 4. Reasons for excluding patients were uncontrolled infection, other autoimmune disease, pregnancy or lactation. Amplification of TCR beta CDR3 regions used RNA as the template. When the TCR CDR3 underwent first-round RT-PCR, the HTBI primer set was used. Each CDR3 protein is one row after TCRdb ran MiXCR on the multiplex PCR reads. The table has under 350,000 distinct CDR3 sequences, roughly 15% seen once. Study outcomes and limitations: Researchers found most expanded thyroid clonotypes above 0.001 in blood as well.

CDR3 length: 16 residues. Germline CDR1 and CDR2: MDHEN and SYDVKM. V lost 3 bases, J lost 5 bases, and 9 bases stayed unmatched. Notes on this clonotype: What it recognizes is unknown.

The rearrangement joins TRBV28 to TRBJ1-1; the match to TRBD1 covers 10 bases. Sequencing used blood. This TCR was recovered from a woman aged 40 to 50 with Graves' ophthalmopathy. This CDR3 is CASSLTPGQGRTEAFF. In DNA, the CDR3 is TGTGCCAGCAGTTTGACACCGGGACAGGGGCGGACTGAAGCTTTCTTT.